Listed below are T cell receptor beta chains from one sample, sequenced in a study of vaccination effects on CD4 cells after COVID-19. Measured with immunoSEQ multiplex PCR; TCRdb has only the in-frame clones, and not every one. The data show tens of thousands of clones, with about 74% seen just once and about 14% held by the top ten. No cognate antigen is known for these TCRs. This material consisted of CD4+ T cells from PBMCs cultured with HCoV-OC43 spike peptides, taken after COVID-19 vaccination. These receptors were collected from a human donor who received a COVID-19 vaccine. Both conserved end residues are part of each CDR3. The order of the fields is D gene, J gene, clone size, V gene, CDR3 DNA, CDR3 protein. The D gene is left open where the match is weak. The size of a clone is reported for some rows only, either as once, few or many, or as a class for expanded clones.

d_gene: -; j_gene: TRBJ1-5; abundance: -; v_gene: TRBV20-1; CDR3nt: TGCAGTGCTCGCACCAGCGGAGAAGCGCATTTT; CDR3aa: CSARTSGEAHF
d_gene: -; j_gene: TRBJ1-6; abundance: -; v_gene: TRBV6-4; CDR3nt: TGTGCCAGCAGCCCCGTAGGGGGTTATAATTCACCCCTCCACTTT; CDR3aa: CASSPVGGYNSPLHF
d_gene: -; j_gene: TRBJ2-7; abundance: -; v_gene: TRBV12-3/TRBV12-4; CDR3nt: TGTGCCAGCAGTTCCCGGACTTACGAGCAGTACTTC; CDR3aa: CASSSRTYEQYF
d_gene: -; j_gene: TRBJ1-2; abundance: few; v_gene: TRBV21-1; CDR3nt: TGTGCCAGCAGCCCACGGACAGGGCGAGGTCCCTATGGCTACACCTTC; CDR3aa: CASSPRTGRGPYGYTF
d_gene: -; j_gene: TRBJ2-2; abundance: -; v_gene: TRBV25-1; CDR3nt: TGTGCCAGCAGTGAATATGGGCAGGGGCGCACCGGGGAGCTGTTTTTT; CDR3aa: CASSEYGQGRTGELFF
d_gene: TRBD1; j_gene: TRBJ2-3; abundance: -; v_gene: TRBV30; CDR3nt: TGTGCCTGGAGTCTCACCGGGACAGGGGGTCCAGATACGCAGTATTTT; CDR3aa: CAWSLTGTGGPDTQYF
d_gene: -; j_gene: TRBJ2-3; abundance: -; v_gene: TRBV5-1; CDR3nt: TGCGCCAGCAGCTTGGGGGGGCCAGATACGCAGTATTTT; CDR3aa: CASSLGGPDTQYF
d_gene: -; j_gene: TRBJ1-5; abundance: -; v_gene: TRBV6-2/TRBV6-3; CDR3nt: TGTGCCAGCAGTCCCCGTGGGGATTCTCCCCAGCATTTT; CDR3aa: CASSPRGDSPQHF
d_gene: -; j_gene: TRBJ1-1; abundance: -; v_gene: TRBV11-2; CDR3nt: TGTGCCAGCAGCTTAGGGAATAGGGGAAACGCTGAAGCTTTCTTT; CDR3aa: CASSLGNRGNAEAFF
d_gene: -; j_gene: TRBJ2-7; abundance: -; v_gene: TRBV5-6; CDR3nt: TGTGCCAGCAGCTCTTCTTATGAGCAGTACTTC; CDR3aa: CASSSSYEQYF
d_gene: -; j_gene: TRBJ1-2; abundance: once; v_gene: TRBV5-1; CDR3nt: TGCGCCAGCAGCTTGGGGAGCTATGGCTACACCTTC; CDR3aa: CASSLGSYGYTF
d_gene: -; j_gene: TRBJ2-3; abundance: -; v_gene: TRBV9; CDR3nt: TGTGCCAGCAGCGTAGCGCCCCCGGATACGCAGTATTTT; CDR3aa: CASSVAPPDTQYF
d_gene: TRBD1; j_gene: TRBJ2-5; abundance: -; v_gene: TRBV24-1; CDR3nt: TGTGCCACCAGTGATCCAACGACAGGGCAGGAGACCCAGTACTTC; CDR3aa: CATSDPTTGQETQYF
d_gene: -; j_gene: TRBJ2-7; abundance: -; v_gene: TRBV5-1; CDR3nt: TGCGCCAGCAGCTTGGAGGGCCAGATTCAGTACTTC; CDR3aa: CASSLEGQIQYF
d_gene: TRBD1; j_gene: TRBJ1-2; abundance: few; v_gene: TRBV5-1; CDR3nt: TGCGCCAGCAACAGCGACAGGGGAGAGTGGAATGGCTACACCTTC; CDR3aa: CASNSDRGEWNGYTF
d_gene: -; j_gene: TRBJ2-5; abundance: -; v_gene: TRBV6-2/TRBV6-3; CDR3nt: TGTGCCAGCAGTTACTTGTCCGGGGGCACAGAGACCCAGTACTTC; CDR3aa: CASSYLSGGTETQYF
d_gene: -; j_gene: TRBJ1-1; abundance: -; v_gene: TRBV3-1/TRBV3-2; CDR3nt: TGTGCCAGCAGCTACCTCTCGACAGGGAACACTGAAGCTTTCTTT; CDR3aa: CASSYLSTGNTEAFF
d_gene: TRBD1; j_gene: TRBJ2-5; abundance: -; v_gene: TRBV19; CDR3nt: TGTGCCAGTAGTTCTTCACTCCGACAGGGGGCGCGGGAGACCCAGTACTTC; CDR3aa: CASSSSLRQGARETQYF
d_gene: -; j_gene: TRBJ2-2; abundance: -; v_gene: TRBV5-1; CDR3nt: TGCGCCAGCAGCTTGGAAGCAGTCACGACCGGGGAGCTGTTTTTT; CDR3aa: CASSLEAVTTGELFF
d_gene: TRBD1; j_gene: TRBJ1-2; abundance: -; v_gene: TRBV19; CDR3nt: TGTGCCAGTAGTATCATGACAGGGCTATATGGCTACACCTTC; CDR3aa: CASSIMTGLYGYTF
d_gene: -; j_gene: TRBJ1-3; abundance: -; v_gene: TRBV6-5; CDR3nt: TGTGCCAGCAGAGCACGGGGCCAAACGGCAAACACCATATATTTT; CDR3aa: CASRARGQTANTIYF
d_gene: -; j_gene: TRBJ2-2; abundance: -; v_gene: TRBV2; CDR3nt: TGTGCCAGCAAGAGGGCGCAGGTGCCCGGGGAGCTGTTTTTT; CDR3aa: CASKRAQVPGELFF
d_gene: -; j_gene: TRBJ1-3; abundance: -; v_gene: TRBV5-1; CDR3nt: TGCGCCAGCAGCTTGGTTGGGGGCACTGGAAACACCATATATTTT; CDR3aa: CASSLVGGTGNTIYF
d_gene: TRBD1; j_gene: TRBJ2-7; abundance: -; v_gene: TRBV5-4; CDR3nt: TGTGCCAGCCAAATCCAACAGGGGCCGAGCTCCTACGAGCAGTACTTC; CDR3aa: CASQIQQGPSSYEQYF